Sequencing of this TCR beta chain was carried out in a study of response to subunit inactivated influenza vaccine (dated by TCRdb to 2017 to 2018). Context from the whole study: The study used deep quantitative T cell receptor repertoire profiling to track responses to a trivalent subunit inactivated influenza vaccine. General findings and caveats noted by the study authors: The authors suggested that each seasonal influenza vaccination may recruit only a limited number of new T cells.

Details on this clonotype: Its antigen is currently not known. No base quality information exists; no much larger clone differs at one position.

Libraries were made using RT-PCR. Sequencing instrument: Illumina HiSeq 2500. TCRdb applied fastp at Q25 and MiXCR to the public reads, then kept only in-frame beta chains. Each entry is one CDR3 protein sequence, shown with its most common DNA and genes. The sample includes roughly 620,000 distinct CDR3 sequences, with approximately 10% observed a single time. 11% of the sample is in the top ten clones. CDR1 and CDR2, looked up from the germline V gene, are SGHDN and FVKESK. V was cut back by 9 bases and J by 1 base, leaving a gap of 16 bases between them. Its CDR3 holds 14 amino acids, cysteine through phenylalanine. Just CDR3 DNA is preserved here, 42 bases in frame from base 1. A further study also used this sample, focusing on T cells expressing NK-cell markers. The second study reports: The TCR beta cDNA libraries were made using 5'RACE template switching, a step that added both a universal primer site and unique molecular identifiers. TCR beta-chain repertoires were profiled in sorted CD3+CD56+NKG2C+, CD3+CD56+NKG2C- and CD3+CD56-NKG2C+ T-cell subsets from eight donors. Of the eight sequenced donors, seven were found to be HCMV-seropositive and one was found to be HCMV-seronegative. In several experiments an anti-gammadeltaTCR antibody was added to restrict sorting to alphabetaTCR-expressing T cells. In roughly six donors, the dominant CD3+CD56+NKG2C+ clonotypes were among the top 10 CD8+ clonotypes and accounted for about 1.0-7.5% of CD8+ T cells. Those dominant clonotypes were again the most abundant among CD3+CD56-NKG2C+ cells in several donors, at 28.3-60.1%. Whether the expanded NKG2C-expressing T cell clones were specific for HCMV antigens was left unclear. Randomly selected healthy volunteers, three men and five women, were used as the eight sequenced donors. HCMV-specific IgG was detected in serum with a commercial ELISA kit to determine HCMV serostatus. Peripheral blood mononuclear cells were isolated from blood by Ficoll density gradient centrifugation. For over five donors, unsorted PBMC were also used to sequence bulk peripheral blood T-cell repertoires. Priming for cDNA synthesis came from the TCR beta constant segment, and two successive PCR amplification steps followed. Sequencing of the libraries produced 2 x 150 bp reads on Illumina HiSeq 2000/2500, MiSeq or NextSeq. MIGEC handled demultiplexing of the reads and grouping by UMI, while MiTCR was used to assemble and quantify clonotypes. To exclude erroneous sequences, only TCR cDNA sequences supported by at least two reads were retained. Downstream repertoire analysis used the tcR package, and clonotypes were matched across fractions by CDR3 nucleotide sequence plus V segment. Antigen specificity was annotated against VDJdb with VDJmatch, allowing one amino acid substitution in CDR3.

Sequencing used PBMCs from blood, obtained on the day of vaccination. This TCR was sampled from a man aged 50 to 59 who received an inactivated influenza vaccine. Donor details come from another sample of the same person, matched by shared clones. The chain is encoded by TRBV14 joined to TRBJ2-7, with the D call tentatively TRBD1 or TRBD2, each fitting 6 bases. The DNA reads TGTGCCAGTGGGGGGCAGGGAGTTTCCTACGAGCAGTACTTC. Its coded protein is CASGGQGVSYEQYF.